This T cell receptor (beta chain) was found in a study of blood T cell repertoires in COVID-19. Whole-study context: The United States, Italy and Spain provided the acute and convalescent COVID-19 samples. PBMCs, B-cell-depleted T cells, or T cells were the source of the cDNA or gDNA that made up the material.

Profiled with immunoSEQ multiplex PCR; TCRdb holds only in-frame clones, not every one. The sample carries 310,000 or so clones, 90% recorded once. The study drew participants aged about 18 to 95 years from around 24 US areas. Cohort placement rested on clinical history that participants reported themselves. The sample consisted of PBMCs or T cells enriched from blood (not recorded which). The TCR was taken from a woman younger than 35 with acute COVID-19.

Here the CDR3 reads CASSQDSKRADNYGYTF. DNA for the CDR3: TGCGCCAGCAGCCAAGATAGTAAGAGGGCCGATAACTATGGCTACACCTTC. The V call is TRBV4-3, the J call TRBJ1-2; no clear D. The CDR3 covers 17 residues. Trimming shortened V by 0 bases and J by 1 base, and 15 bases separated the two germline ends. Germline values: CDR1 LGHNA, CDR2 YSLEER.